A single sample gave rise to the 11 T cell receptor beta chains below, sequenced in a study of circulating CD8 cells and anti-PD-1 response in melanoma. Sorting of live CD3+CD8+TCRalphabeta+ cells by PD-1 and/or TIGIT gave four subsets. The QIAseq Immune Repertoire TCR panel built the libraries from roughly 15 ng of total RNA. TCRdb used MiXCR to reprocess the reads, holding one entry per CDR3 protein. The sample includes around 120 distinct CDR3 sequences, about an eighth seen only once; the top ten take roughly 62%. Material: CD8+ T cells from PBMCs, obtained at baseline or after one month of anti-PD-1 therapy (not recorded which). These TCRs come from a human donor with melanoma.

This clonotype rates as hyperexpanded (1% or more). J is TRBJ2-2 and V is TRBV6-4; D gene uncertain. The CDR3 contains 13 residues. The V and J ends lost 3 bases and 1 base respectively, with 3 bases between them. Germline CDR1 reads MRHNA; CDR2 reads SNTAGT. CDR3 DNA: TGTGCCAGCAGTGAGGGGAACACCGGGGAGCTGTTTTTT. This encodes CASSEGNTGELFF.

This clonotype ranks as large. In DNA form, the CDR3 reads TGTGCCAGCACCTCCAGGAGCGGACTATACAATGAGCAGTTCTTC. It is translated as CASTSRSGLYNEQFF. The chain recombines TRBV27 with TRBJ2-1, with D maybe TRBD2 (6 bases). The CDR3 is made up of 15 amino acids. CDR1 and CDR2 (germline): MNHEY, SMNVEV (reference sequence). V was pared by 7 bases and J by 4 bases, with 17 bases between.

In its sample, this clonotype is large (0.1 to 1%). The chain is built from TRBV5-6 and TRBJ1-5; D unclear. The CDR3 is 17 amino acids. CDR1 SGHDT and CDR2 YYEEEE come from the germline V gene. V dropped 4 bases and J dropped 2 bases, with 19 bases sitting between them. In DNA form, the CDR3 reads TGTGCCAGCAGCGGGTGGTCAGCTCGAAAAGGCAATCAGCCCCAGCATTTT. It specifies CASSGWSARKGNQPQHF.

The rearrangement uses TRBV6-4 and TRBJ2-2, with D uncertain. The V end was cut by 6 bases, the J end by 1 base, with 3 bases between. CDR1 MRHNA and CDR2 SNTAGT come from the germline V gene. The CDR3 consists of 12 residues. CDR3 loop: CASRGNTGELFF. Here the CDR3 DNA reads TGTGCCAGCAGGGGGAACACCGGGGAGCTGTTTTTT.

By sample share, this clonotype is medium-sized. The V gene is TRBV20-1, the J gene TRBJ1-1; 7 bases align to TRBD1. The CDR3 consists of 12 residues. J was trimmed by 4 bases and V by 6 bases; bases with no gene match: 5. CDR1 and CDR2 from the germline V gene are DFQATT and SNEGSKA (reference sequence). DNA of the CDR3: TGCAGTGCGGCAGGGGGGGTCACTGAAGCTTTCTTT. Protein sequence: CSAAGGVTEAFF.

By its share, this clonotype is large. This chain uses TRBV12-5 with TRBJ2-7; D gene ambiguous. V lost 1 base and J lost 2, with 12 bases in between. CDR1 is LGHNT and CDR2 is FRNRAP in the germline V gene. The CDR3 sequence is 15 residues long. The CDR3 DNA is TGTGCTAGTGGTTTGGGTGGGGAACCCGCCTACGAGCAGTACTTC. It translates to CASGLGGEPAYEQYF.

This clonotype is deemed hyperexpanded. V and J are TRBV5-1 and TRBJ1-1; D possibly corresponds to TRBD1 (5 bases). CDR3 length equals 15 residues. Germline V CDR1 and CDR2: SGHRS, YFSETQ. V was clipped by 4 bases and J by 1 base, with 14 bases between them. CDR3 amino acids: CASSRGSYANTEAFF. CDR3 in DNA: TGCGCCAGCAGCAGGGGATCTTACGCGAACACTGAAGCTTTCTTT. Full variable domain (remainder filled in from reference TRBV5-1 and TRBJ1-1): KAGVTQTPRYLIKTRGQQVTLSCSPISGHRSVSWYQQTPGQGLQFLFEYFSETQRNKGNFPGRFSGRQFSNSRSEMNVSTLELGDSALYLCASSRGSYANTEAFFGQGTRLTVV.

This clonotype qualifies as large. The chain is built from TRBV11-2 and TRBJ2-5; D not resolved. Germline CDR1 reads SGHAT; CDR2 reads FQNNGV. The CDR3 extends over 14 amino acids. V lost 4 bases and J 5 bases, leaving 14 bases between the germline ends. The DNA of the CDR3 is TGTGCCAGCAGCTCAACGGACGGCCTGGAGACCCAGTACTTC. Residues: CASSSTDGLETQYF. Full variable domain (remainder filled in from reference TRBV11-2 and TRBJ2-5): EAGVAQSPRYKIIEKRQSVAFWCNPISGHATLYWYQQILGQGPKLLIQFQNNGVVDDSQLPKDRFSAERLKGVDSTLKIQPAKLEDSAVYLCASSSTDGLETQYFGPGTRLLVL.

This clonotype is hyperexpanded in the sample. The chain couples TRBV6-4 to TRBJ2-3, with D possibly TRBD2 on 5 matching bases. CDR3 size: 15 residues. The germline CDR1 and CDR2 sequences are MRHNA and SNTAGT. V was clipped by 3 bases and J by 1 base, with 11 bases between them. The CDR3 DNA is TGTGCCAGCAGTGATGGAGAGGGCGGCACAGATACGCAGTATTTT. Translation: CASSDGEGGTDTQYF.

Points on this clonotype: With a much larger clone just one base away, this may be a read error. This chain connects TRBV20-1 to TRBJ2-7; the D is unclear. From germline, CDR1 is DFQATT and CDR2 SNEGSKA (reference sequence). The CDR3 loop spans 12 amino acids. CDR3 sequence: CSTKNREYERYF. The CDR3 DNA is TGCAGTACTAAAAACAGAGAGTACGAGCGGTACTTC.

This clonotype is labeled as large (0.1 to 1%). This rearrangement joins TRBV28 to TRBJ2-2; D is undetermined. The CDR3 runs to 17 residues. The V gene's germline CDR1 is MDHEN and CDR2 SYDVKM. The germline V and J ends were trimmed by 5 bases and 0 bases, with 16 bases remaining between them. Here the CDR3 reads CASSLFGSGANTGELFF. DNA for the CDR3: TGTGCCAGCAGTCTATTCGGGTCAGGAGCGAACACCGGGGAGCTGTTTTTT.